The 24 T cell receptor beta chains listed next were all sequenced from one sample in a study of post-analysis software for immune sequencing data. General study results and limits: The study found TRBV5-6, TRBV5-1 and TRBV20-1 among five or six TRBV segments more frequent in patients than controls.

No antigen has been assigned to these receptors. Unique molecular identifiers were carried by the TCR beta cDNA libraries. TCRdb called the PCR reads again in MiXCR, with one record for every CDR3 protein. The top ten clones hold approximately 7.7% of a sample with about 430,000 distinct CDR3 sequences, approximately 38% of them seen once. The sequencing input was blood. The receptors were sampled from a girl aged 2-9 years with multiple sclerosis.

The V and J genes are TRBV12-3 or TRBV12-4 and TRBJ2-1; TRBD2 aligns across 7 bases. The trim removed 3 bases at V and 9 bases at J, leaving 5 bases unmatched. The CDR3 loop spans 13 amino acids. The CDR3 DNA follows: TGTGCCAGCAGTTTTGCGGGAGTAGGTGAGCAGTTCTTC. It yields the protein CASSFAGVGEQFF.

CDR3 nucleotides: TGCGCCAGCAGCTCAATAGCCGATGAGGAGACCCAGTACTTC. Translation gives CASSSIADEETQYF. The V call is TRBV5-1, the J call TRBJ2-5, with D hard to call. Looked up from germline, CDR1 is SGHRS and CDR2 is YFSETQ. There are 14 residues in the CDR3. The V gene lost 3 bases and the J gene lost 5 bases, with 14 bases spanning the gap.

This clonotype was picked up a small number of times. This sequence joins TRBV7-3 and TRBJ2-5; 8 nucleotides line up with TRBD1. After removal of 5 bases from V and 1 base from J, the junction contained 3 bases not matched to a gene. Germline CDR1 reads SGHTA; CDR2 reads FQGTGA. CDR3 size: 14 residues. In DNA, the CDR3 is TGTGCCAGCAGCAAAACAGGGGGCCAAGAGACCCAGTACTTC. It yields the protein CASSKTGGQETQYF.

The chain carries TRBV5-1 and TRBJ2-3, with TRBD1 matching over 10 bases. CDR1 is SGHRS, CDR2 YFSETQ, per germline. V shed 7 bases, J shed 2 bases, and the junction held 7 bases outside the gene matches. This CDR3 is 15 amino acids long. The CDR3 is CASSKGQGNTDTQYF. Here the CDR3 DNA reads TGCGCCAGCTCAAAGGGACAGGGGAACACAGATACGCAGTATTTT.

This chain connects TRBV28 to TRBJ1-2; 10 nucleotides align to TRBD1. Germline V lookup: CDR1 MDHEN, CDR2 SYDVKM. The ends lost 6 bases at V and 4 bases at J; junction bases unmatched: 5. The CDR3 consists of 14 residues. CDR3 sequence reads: CASSSGQGTYGYTF. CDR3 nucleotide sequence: TGTGCCAGCAGCTCGGGACAGGGGACCTATGGCTACACCTTC.

The CDR3 reads CASSPLGARDQPQHF. As DNA, the CDR3 is TGTGCCAGCTCACCATTGGGGGCGCGGGACCAGCCCCAGCATTTT. The rearrangement uses TRBV18 and TRBJ1-5; D is possibly TRBD1 (6 bases). CDR3 size: 15 residues. V lost 2 bases and J 7 bases, leaving 15 bases between the germline ends. Germline V gene data show CDR1 as KGHSH and CDR2 as LQKENI.

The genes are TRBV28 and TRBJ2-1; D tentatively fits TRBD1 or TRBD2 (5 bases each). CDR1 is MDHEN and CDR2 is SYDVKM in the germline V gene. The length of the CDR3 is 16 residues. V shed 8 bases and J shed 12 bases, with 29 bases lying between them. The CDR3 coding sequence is TGTGCCAGCGGATCCGGCCGGTTAGGCCGGAATGGGGGGCAGTTCTTC. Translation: CASGSGRLGRNGGQFF.

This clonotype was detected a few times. CDR3 DNA sequence: TGCAGTGCCGAGCGGGGGGGCCAAGAGACCCAGTACTTC. Protein product: CSAERGGQETQYF. The chain combines TRBV20-1 with TRBJ2-5; TRBD2 agrees at 10 bases. Germline V gene data show CDR1 as DFQATT and CDR2 as SNEGSKA (reference sequence). CDR3 length: 13 residues. With 6 bases clipped from V and 1 base from J, the junction kept 2 bases outside the gene matches.

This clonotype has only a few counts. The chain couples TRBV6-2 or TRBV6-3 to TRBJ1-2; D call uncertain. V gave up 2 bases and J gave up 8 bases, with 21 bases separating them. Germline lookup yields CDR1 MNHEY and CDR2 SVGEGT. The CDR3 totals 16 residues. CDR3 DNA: TGTGCCAGCAGTTACGACTGGGCCGACCGGGTCTACGGCTACACCTTC. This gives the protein CASSYDWADRVYGYTF.

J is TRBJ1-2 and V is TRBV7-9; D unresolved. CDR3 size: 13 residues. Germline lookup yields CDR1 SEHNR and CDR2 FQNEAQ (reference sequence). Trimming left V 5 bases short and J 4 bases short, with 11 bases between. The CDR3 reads CASSQPEAYGYTF. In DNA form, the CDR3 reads TGTGCCAGCAGCCAACCAGAGGCCTATGGCTACACCTTC.

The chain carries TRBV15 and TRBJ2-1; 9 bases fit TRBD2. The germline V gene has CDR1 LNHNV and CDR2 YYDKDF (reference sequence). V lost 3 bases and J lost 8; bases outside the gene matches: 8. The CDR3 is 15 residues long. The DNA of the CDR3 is TGTGCCACCAGCAGGAGTGGCGGGGGGGCCCATGAGCAGTTCTTC. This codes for CATSRSGGGAHEQFF.

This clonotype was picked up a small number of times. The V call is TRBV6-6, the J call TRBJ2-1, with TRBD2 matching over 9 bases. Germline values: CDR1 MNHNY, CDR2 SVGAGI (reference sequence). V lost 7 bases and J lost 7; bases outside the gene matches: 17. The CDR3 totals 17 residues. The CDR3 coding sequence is TGTGCCAGCACCTCCGCCCCTATGGCGGGGGGGAATAATGAGCAGTTCTTC. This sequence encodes CASTSAPMAGGNNEQFF.

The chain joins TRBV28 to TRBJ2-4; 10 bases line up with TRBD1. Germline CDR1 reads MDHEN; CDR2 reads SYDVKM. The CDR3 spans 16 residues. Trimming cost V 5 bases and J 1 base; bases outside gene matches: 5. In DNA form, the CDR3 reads TGTGCCAGCAGTCCTCTGGGACAGGGGGCCAAAAACATTCAGTACTTC. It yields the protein CASSPLGQGAKNIQYF. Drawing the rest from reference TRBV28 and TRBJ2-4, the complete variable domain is DVKVTQSSRYLVKRTGEKVFLECVQDMDHENMFWYRQDPGLGLRLIYFSYDVKMKEKGDIPEGYSVSREKKERFSLILESASTNQTSMYLCASSPLGQGAKNIQYFGAGTRLSVL.

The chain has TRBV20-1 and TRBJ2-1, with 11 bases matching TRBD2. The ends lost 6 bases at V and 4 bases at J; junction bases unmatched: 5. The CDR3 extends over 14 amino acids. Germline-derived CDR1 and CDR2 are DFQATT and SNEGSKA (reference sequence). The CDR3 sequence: CSAKGLAVYNEQFF. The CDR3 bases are TGCAGTGCAAAGGGACTAGCGGTTTACAATGAGCAGTTCTTC.

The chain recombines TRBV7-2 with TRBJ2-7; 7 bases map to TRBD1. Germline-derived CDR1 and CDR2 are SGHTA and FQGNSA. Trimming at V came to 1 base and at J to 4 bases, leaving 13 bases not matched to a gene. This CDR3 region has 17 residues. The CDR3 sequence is CASSLEPWVQGEYEQYF. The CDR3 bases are TGTGCCAGCAGCTTAGAACCATGGGTTCAGGGGGAGTACGAGCAGTACTTC.

The CDR3 region is CSASRQGYNNQPQHF. CDR3 sequence (DNA): TGCAGTGCCAGCCGACAGGGTTATAACAATCAGCCCCAGCATTTT. This sequence joins TRBV20-1 and TRBJ1-5, with 7 bases matching TRBD1. The germline CDR1 and CDR2 sequences are DFQATT and SNEGSKA (reference sequence). The CDR3 length is 15 residues. J lost 3 bases, V lost 6 bases, and 11 bases had no gene match.

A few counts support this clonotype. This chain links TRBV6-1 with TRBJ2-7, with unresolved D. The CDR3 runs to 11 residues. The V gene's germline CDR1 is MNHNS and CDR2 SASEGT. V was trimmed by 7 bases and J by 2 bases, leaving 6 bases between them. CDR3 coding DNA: TGTGCCAGCAAATGGGCCTACGAGCAGTACTTC. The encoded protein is CASKWAYEQYF.

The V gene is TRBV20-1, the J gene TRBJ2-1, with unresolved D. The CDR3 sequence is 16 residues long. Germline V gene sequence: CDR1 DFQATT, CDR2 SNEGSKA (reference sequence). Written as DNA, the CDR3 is TGCAGAGGCACACCAGTGGTGCGGAGCTCCTACAATGAGCAGTTCTTC. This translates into CRGTPVVRSSYNEQFF.

DNA of the CDR3: TGCAGTGCCGGCGGGTCGAACAATGAGCAGTTCTTC. It translates to CSAGGSNNEQFF. V gene TRBV20-1 combines with J gene TRBJ2-1, with D possibly being TRBD2 (5 bases). CDR1 DFQATT and CDR2 SNEGSKA come from the germline V gene (reference sequence). The CDR3 extends over 12 amino acids. V gave up 6 bases and J gave up 5 bases, with 11 bases separating them.

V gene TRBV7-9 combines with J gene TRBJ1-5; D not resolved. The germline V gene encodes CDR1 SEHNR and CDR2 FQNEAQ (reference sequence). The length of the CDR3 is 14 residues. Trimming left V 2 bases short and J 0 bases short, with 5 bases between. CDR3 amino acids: CASSLSDSNQPQHF. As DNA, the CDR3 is TGTGCCAGCAGCTTATCGGATAGCAATCAGCCCCAGCATTTT.

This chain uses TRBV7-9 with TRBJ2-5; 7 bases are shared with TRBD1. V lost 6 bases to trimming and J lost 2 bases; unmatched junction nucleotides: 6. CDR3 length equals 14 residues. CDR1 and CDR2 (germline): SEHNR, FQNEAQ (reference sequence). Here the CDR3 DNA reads TGTGCCAGCAGATACGGGACAGTACAAGAGACCCAGTACTTC. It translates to CASRYGTVQETQYF.

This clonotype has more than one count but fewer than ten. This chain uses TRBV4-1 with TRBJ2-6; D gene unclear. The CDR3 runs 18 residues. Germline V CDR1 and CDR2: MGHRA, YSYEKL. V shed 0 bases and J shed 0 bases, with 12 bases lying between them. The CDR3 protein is CASSQEGPLLSGANVLTF. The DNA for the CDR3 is TGCGCCAGCAGCCAAGAGGGCCCTTTACTCTCTGGGGCCAACGTCCTGACTTTC.

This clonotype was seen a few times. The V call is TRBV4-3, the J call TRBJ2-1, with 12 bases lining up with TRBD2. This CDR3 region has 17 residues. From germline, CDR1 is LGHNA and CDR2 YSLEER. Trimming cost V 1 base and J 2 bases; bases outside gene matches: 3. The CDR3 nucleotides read TGCGCCAGCAGCCAAGGACTAGCGGGAGCGGCCTACAATGAGCAGTTCTTC. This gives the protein CASSQGLAGAAYNEQFF.

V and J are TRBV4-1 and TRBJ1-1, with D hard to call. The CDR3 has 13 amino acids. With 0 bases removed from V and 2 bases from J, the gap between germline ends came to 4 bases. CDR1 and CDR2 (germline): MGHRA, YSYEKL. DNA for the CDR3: TGCGCCAGCAGCCAAGATGCTAACACTGAAGCTTTCTTT. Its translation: CASSQDANTEAFF.